This TCR beta chain was observed in a study of CD8+ T cells in alopecia areata. Across the whole study: Percent of scalp involved defined treated patients' severity scores. Study-level points and caveats: Across lesional scalp, and particularly alopecia totalis/universalis, clonality surpassed that of normal scalp. Mouse data revealed clearer TCR sharing than patient data did, a gap possibly tied to HLA.

V trimming: 3 bases; J trimming: 3 bases; junction bases outside the gene matches: 4. Germline values: CDR1 SQVTM, CDR2 ANQGSEA. The CDR3 contains 15 residues. cDNA prepared by RNA extraction and subsequent reverse transcription served as the template for sequencing. Some clones are missing from TCRdb's copy, which holds only in-frame ones; the method was immunoSEQ multiplex PCR. This sample yields 160,000 or so clones, of which just over 65% are seen a single time; roughly 0.85% belongs to the top ten. Treatment indicated: oral pan-JAK inhibitor, 5-10 mg twice daily. Notes on this clone: The target antigen is unknown.

This TCR came from a human donor with alopecia areata. The specimen comprised CD4+ T cells sorted from blood, sampled at week 4, from a patient treated with tofacitinib. V gene TRBV29-1 combines with J gene TRBJ2-1; 11 nucleotides line up with TRBD1. The DNA for the CDR3 is TGCAGCGTTGATGGGACAGGGGGTTTCTACAATGAGCAGTTCTTC. It is translated as CSVDGTGGFYNEQFF.